This T cell receptor (beta chain) was obtained from a study of T cell responses to AZD1222 COVID-19 vaccine. General observations from the study: Reports say nearly half of spike-specific TCRs go after unmutated variant regions. The sample set comprised mostly white British donors with more females, and clonal diversity was possibly underestimated.

A word on this clone: Its target is unknown.

V was trimmed by 0 bases and J by 0 bases, leaving 9 bases between them. Germline values: CDR1 SGHVS, CDR2 FQNEAQ. This CDR3 has 16 residues. Repertoires were generated with immunoSEQ multiplex PCR, while TCRdb's copy carries only in-frame clones and drops some. The sample lists some 170,000 clones; approximately 91% were seen once. This sequence joins TRBV7-8 and TRBJ1-3; D unresolved. The clonotype originates from an adult in good health. The material was peripheral blood, obtained on day 0 of AZD1222 vaccination. The CDR3 protein is CASSLAVGSSGNTIYF. The CDR3 DNA is TGTGCCAGCAGCTTAGCTGTCGGGAGCTCTGGAAACACCATATATTTT.